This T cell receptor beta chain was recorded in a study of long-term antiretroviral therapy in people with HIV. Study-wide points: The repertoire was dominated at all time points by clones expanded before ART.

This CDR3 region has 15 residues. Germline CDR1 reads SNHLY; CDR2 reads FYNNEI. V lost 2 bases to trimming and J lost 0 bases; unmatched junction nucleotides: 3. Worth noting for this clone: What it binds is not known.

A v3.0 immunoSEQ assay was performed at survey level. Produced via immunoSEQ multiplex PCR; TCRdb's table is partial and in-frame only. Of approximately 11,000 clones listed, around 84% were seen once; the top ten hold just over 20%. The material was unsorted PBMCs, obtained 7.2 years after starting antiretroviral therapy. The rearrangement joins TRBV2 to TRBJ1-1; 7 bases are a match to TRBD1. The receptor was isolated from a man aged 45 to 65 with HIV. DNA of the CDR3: TGTGCCAGCAGTGAATGGGACAGACTGAACACTGAAGCTTTCTTT. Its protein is CASSEWDRLNTEAFF.